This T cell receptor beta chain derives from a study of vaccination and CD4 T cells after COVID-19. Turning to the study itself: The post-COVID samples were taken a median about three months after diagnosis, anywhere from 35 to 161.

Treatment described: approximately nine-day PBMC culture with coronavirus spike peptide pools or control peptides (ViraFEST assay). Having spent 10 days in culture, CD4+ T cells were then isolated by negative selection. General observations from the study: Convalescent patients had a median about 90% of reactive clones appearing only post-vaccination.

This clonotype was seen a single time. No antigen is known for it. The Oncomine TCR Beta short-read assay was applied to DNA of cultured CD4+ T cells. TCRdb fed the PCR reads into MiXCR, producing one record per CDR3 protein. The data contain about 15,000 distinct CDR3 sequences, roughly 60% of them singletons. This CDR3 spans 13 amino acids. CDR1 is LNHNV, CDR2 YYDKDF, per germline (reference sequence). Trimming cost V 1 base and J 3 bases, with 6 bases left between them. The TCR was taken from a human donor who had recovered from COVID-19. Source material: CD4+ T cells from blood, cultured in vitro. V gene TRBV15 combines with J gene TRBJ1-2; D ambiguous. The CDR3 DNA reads TGTGCCACCAGCAGAGGAGGTGACTATGGCTACACCTTC. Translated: CATSRGGDYGYTF.